This T cell receptor beta chain was found in a study of T cells in Graves' hyperthyroidism and ophthalmopathy. This clonotype was detected ten times or more. RNA transcripts provided the source from which TCR beta CDR3 regions were amplified. With the HTBI primer set, the TCR CDR3 went through a first round of RT-PCR. Each CDR3 protein is one row after TCRdb ran MiXCR on the multiplex PCR reads. This sample has 300,000 to 400,000 distinct CDR3 sequences, with around 14% found just once. Deletions cut 7 bases from V and 1 base from J, with 14 bases between. The CDR3 has 14 residues. Germline values: CDR1 MNHEY, CDR2 SVGEGT.

The TCR sequence derives from a woman aged 18-35 years with Graves' hyperthyroidism. The rearrangement joins TRBV6-2 or TRBV6-3 to TRBJ2-7; tentatively, D is TRBD2 (6 bases). Material for sequencing was blood. As DNA, the CDR3 is TGTGCCAGCAAGCGGGCGTTATTATCCTACGAGCAGTACTTC. Amino acids: CASKRALLSYEQYF.